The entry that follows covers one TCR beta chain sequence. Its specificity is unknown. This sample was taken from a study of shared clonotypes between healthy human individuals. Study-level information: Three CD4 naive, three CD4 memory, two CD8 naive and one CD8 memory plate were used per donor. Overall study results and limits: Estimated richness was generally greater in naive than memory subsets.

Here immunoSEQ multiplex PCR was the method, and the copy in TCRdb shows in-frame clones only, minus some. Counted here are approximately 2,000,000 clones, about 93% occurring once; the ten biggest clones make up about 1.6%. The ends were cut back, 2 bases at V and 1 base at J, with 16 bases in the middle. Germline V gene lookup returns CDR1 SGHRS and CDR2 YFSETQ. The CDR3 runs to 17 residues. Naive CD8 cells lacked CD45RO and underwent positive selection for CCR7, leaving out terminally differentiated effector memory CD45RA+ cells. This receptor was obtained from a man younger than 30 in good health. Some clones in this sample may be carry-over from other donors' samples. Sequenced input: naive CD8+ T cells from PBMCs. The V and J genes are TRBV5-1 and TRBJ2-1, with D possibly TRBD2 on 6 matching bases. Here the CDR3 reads CASSLVIRGNSYNEQFF. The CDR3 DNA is TGCGCCAGCAGCTTAGTAATTCGGGGGAATTCCTACAATGAGCAGTTCTTC.